This TCR beta chain emerged from a study of cytomegalovirus exposure and HLA in healthy donors. Regarding the study as a whole: Some public TCRs appeared in many individuals, while most sequences were rare. Confirmation was obtained in vitro that a few CMV-associated chains are specific for CMV antigens.

As regards this clone: Its antigen is unidentified.

Those who donated were healthy bone marrow donors. Donors likely had unrecorded immune exposures despite being nominally healthy when sampled. It was with 60 Vbeta and 13 Jbeta primers that the PCR ran. Profiled with immunoSEQ multiplex PCR; TCRdb holds only in-frame clones, not every one. The table shows more than 85,000 clones, with roughly 80% occurring only once. V shed 8 bases and J 1 base; nucleotides not matched to a gene: 4. The CDR3 totals 13 residues. J is TRBJ1-1 and V is TRBV23-1; 7 positions match TRBD1. TRBV23-1 counts as an open reading frame of uncertain function. Sequenced sample: PBMCs. The receptor's source is a woman in her 40s in good health and CMV-seropositive. The CDR3 reads CASRQGANTEAFF. The CDR3 bases are TGCGCCAGCCGACAGGGCGCGAACACTGAAGCTTTCTTT.